Below, 12 T cell receptor beta chains from the same sample are listed, as sequenced in a study of technical replicates of blood from several donors. Data came from immunoSEQ multiplex PCR; TCRdb stores just in-frame clones and leaves some out. The sample includes around 80,000 clones, approximately 94% seen only once; the top ten take under 0.4%. Sequenced input: T cells isolated from PBMCs. The receptors stem from a human donor in good health.

The rearrangement joins TRBV11-3 to TRBJ2-1; possibly TRBD2 for D (6 bases). The V end was cut by 6 bases, the J end by 0 bases, with 6 bases between. Germline CDR1 SGHNT, CDR2 YENEEA. There are 13 residues in the CDR3. The CDR3 protein is CASRRDSYNEQFF. CDR3 DNA: TGTGCCAGCAGGCGGGACTCCTACAATGAGCAGTTCTTC. The full variable domain, its missing parts supplied by reference TRBV11-3 and TRBJ2-1, is EAGVVQSPRYKIIEKKQPVAFWCNPISGHNTLYWYLQNLGQGPELLIRYENEEAVDDSQLPKDRFSAERLKGVDSTLKIQPAELGDSAVYLCASRRDSYNEQFFGPGTRLTVL.

The chain links TRBV7-8 to TRBJ2-3; the match to TRBD2 covers 7 bases. This CDR3 contains 13 residues. The junction had 3 bases not matched to a gene; V was cut back by 5 bases and J by 4 bases. Germline values: CDR1 SGHVS, CDR2 FQNEAQ. The CDR3 DNA is TGTGCCAGCAGCGAGACTAGCTCAGATACGCAGTATTTT. It is translated as CASSETSSDTQYF.

Here the CDR3 reads CASSKTSGRLYEQYF. The CDR3 nucleotides read TGTGCCAGCAGTAAAACTAGCGGGAGGTTGTACGAGCAGTACTTC. The chain uses TRBV28 and TRBJ2-7; 12 bases fit TRBD2. V gave up 5 bases and J gave up 4 bases; unmatched junction bases: 6. CDR1 is MDHEN, CDR2 SYDVKM, per germline. The CDR3 has 15 residues.

The chain employs TRBV11-2 and TRBJ2-5; D remains ambiguous. Trimming removed 1 base at V and 2 bases at J, with 14 bases between. In germline, CDR1 is SGHAT, CDR2 FQNNGV. The CDR3 covers 16 residues. The CDR3 nucleotides are TGTGCCAGCAGCTTAGGGGCTTTGATTGAGCAAGAGACCCAGTACTTC. The encoded protein is CASSLGALIEQETQYF.

The V call is TRBV29-1, the J call TRBJ2-1, with 13 nucleotides matching TRBD2. The CDR3 totals 16 residues. CDR1 is SQVTM and CDR2 is ANQGSEA in the germline V gene. With 5 bases clipped from V and 7 bases from J, the junction kept 11 bases outside the gene matches. CDR3 in DNA: TGCAGCGTTCTAGGGACTAGCGGGGTGAGAGGGAATGAGCAGTTCTTC. This codes for CSVLGTSGVRGNEQFF.

The rearrangement joins TRBV5-4 to TRBJ2-1; no reliable D call. This CDR3 has 14 amino acids. Germline CDR1 SGHNT, CDR2 YYREEE (reference sequence). Deletions cut 1 base from V and 5 bases from J, with 10 bases between. The CDR3 DNA follows: TGTGCCAGCAGCTTGTTACAGTTAAACAATGAGCAGTTCTTC. The encoded protein is CASSLLQLNNEQFF.

The chain uses TRBV7-3 and TRBJ2-7; weak D call: TRBD2 (5 bases). Germline V gives CDR1 SGHTA, CDR2 FQGTGA. Trimming shortened V by 6 bases and J by 0 bases, and 15 bases separated the two germline ends. This CDR3 has 15 residues. The CDR3 loop reads CASSLRRVSSYEQYF. In nucleotides, the CDR3 is TGTGCCAGCAGTTTGAGGCGGGTCAGCTCCTACGAGCAGTACTTC.

This clone was counted once. The V call is TRBV7-9, the J call TRBJ2-3; 13 positions agree with TRBD2. CDR1 SEHNR and CDR2 FQNEAQ come from the germline V gene (reference sequence). The CDR3 extends over 16 amino acids. The V gene end was trimmed by 5 bases and the J gene end by 5 bases; junction bases not matched to a gene: 7. The CDR3 loop reads CASSPRTSGGLDTQYF. In nucleotides, the CDR3 is TGTGCCAGCAGCCCTAGGACTAGCGGGGGACTAGATACGCAGTATTTT. Full variable domain (outside the CDR3, taken from reference TRBV7-9 and TRBJ2-3): DTGVSQNPRHKITKRGQNVTFRCDPISEHNRLYWYRQTLGQGPEFLTYFQNEAQLEKSRLLSDRFSAERPKGSFSTLEIQRTEQGDSAMYLCASSPRTSGGLDTQYFGPGTRLTVL.

Details on this clone: The sample carries other DNA sequences with the same CDR3. V usage is TRBV10-3 and J usage is TRBJ1-4; no clear D. Trimming removed 6 bases from V and 8 bases from J, with 7 bases in between. Looked up from germline, CDR1 is ENHRY and CDR2 is SYGVKD. The CDR3 loop spans 11 amino acids. DNA for the CDR3: TGTGCCATCAGCGGCGGCGAAAAACTGTTTTTT. Translated, it gives CAISGGEKLFF.

This chain connects TRBV19 to TRBJ2-7; tentatively, D is TRBD2 (5 bases). This CDR3 comprises 14 residues. Per germline, CDR1 LNHDA and CDR2 SQIVND (reference sequence). V was trimmed by 6 bases and J by 4 bases, leaving 16 bases between them. In DNA, the CDR3 is TGTGCCAGTAGGGACTCCCACCCGAATTACGAGCAGTACTTC. It translates to CASRDSHPNYEQYF.

CDR3 DNA: TGTGCCAGCAGGTTAGCGGGAGGGAACACCGGGGAGCTGTTTTTT. Translating gives CASRLAGGNTGELFF. The chain joins TRBV27 to TRBJ2-2; 10 bases are a match to TRBD2. V was clipped by 6 bases and J by 1 base; unmatched bases: 2. The CDR3 runs 15 residues. Per the germline V gene, CDR1 is MNHEY and CDR2 is SMNVEV (reference sequence).

The rearrangement uses TRBV7-9 and TRBJ2-2; possibly TRBD1 for D (5 bases). CDR3 size: 16 residues. Germline assignment: CDR1 SEHNR and CDR2 FQNEAQ (reference sequence). V lost 1 base and J 4 bases, leaving 13 bases between the germline ends. The CDR3 is CASSLDQAGPTGELFF. In DNA form, the CDR3 reads TGTGCCAGCAGCTTAGATCAAGCAGGGCCCACCGGGGAGCTGTTTTTT. The full variable domain, in which reference TRBV7-9 and TRBJ2-2 provide the parts outside the CDR3, is DTGVSQNPRHKITKRGQNVTFRCDPISEHNRLYWYRQTLGQGPEFLTYFQNEAQLEKSRLLSDRFSAERPKGSFSTLEIQRTEQGDSAMYLCASSLDQAGPTGELFFGEGSRLTVL.